This is a list of T cell receptor beta chains from one sample in a study of CD8+CD57+ T cells in acquired aplastic anemia. MiXCR was run by TCRdb on the reads, yielding one entry per CDR3 protein. The sample has just over 400,000 distinct CDR3 sequences; roughly 68% are singletons. Input material: sorted CD4+, CD8+, or CD8+CD57+ T cells (not recorded which) from PBMCs. The receptors here all came from a human donor in good health, serving as a control. Both conserved end residues are part of each CDR3.

v_call: TRBV20-1
cdr3_aa: CSARRMRYAAQYF

v_call: TRBV11-2
cdr3_aa: CASSCLGQAPLHF

v_call: TRBV12-3/TRBV12-4
cdr3_aa: CASSQEGTEAYGYTF

v_call: TRBV7-2
cdr3_aa: CASSLRTGGGSPLHF

v_call: TRBV20-1
cdr3_aa: CSALGRGADQPQHF

v_call: TRBV12-3/TRBV12-4
cdr3_aa: CASSLWQNTEAFF

v_call: TRBV24-1
cdr3_aa: CATSEAGGSWQETQYF

v_call: TRBV7-3
cdr3_aa: CASSSNRGQIYSGNTIYF

v_call: TRBV9
cdr3_aa: CASSVRVGRNEQYF

v_call: TRBV5-4
cdr3_aa: CASSLRHDSPLHF

v_call: TRBV12-3/TRBV12-4
cdr3_aa: CASRRGCETQYF

v_call: TRBV4-3
cdr3_aa: CASSQDRGARYGYTF

v_call: TRBV4-3
cdr3_aa: CASSQALIGNTEAFF

v_call: TRBV10-1
cdr3_aa: CASSESGKPANEQFF

v_call: TRBV2
cdr3_aa: CASISATNEKLFF